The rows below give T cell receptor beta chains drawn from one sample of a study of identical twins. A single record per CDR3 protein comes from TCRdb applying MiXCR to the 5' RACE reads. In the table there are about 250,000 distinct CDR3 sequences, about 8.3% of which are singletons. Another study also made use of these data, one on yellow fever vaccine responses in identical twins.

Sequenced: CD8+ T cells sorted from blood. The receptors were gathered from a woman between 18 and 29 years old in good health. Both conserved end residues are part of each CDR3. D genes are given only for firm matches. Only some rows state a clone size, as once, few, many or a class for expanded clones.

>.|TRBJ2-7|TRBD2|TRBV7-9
CASSARLAGERYEQYF
TGTGCCAGCAGCGCGCGACTAGCGGGAGAGCGGTACGAGCAGTACTTC
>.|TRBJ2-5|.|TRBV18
CASSSTLQGLQETQYF
TGTGCCAGCTCATCGACCCTTCAGGGGCTGCAGGAGACCCAGTACTTC
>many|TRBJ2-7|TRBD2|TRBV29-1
CSVVGLSYEQYF
TGCAGCGTTGTGGGACTATCCTACGAGCAGTACTTC
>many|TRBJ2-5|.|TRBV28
CASGTPSETQYF
TGTGCCAGCGGAACACCATCAGAGACCCAGTACTTC
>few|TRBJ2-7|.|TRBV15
CATSSTRTGTYEQYF
TGTGCCACCAGCAGCACCCGGACGGGAACCTACGAGCAGTACTTC
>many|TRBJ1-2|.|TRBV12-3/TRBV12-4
CASSLVGDIGGRGYTF
TGTGCCAGCAGTTTAGTTGGGGACATCGGCGGGAGGGGCTACACCTTC
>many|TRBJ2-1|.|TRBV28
CASSLPSQVARASYNEQFF
TGTGCCAGCAGTTTACCCTCGCAGGTAGCACGGGCCTCCTACAATGAGCAGTTCTTC
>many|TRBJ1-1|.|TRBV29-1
CSVVLMGTEAFF
TGCAGCGTTGTCCTCATGGGCACTGAAGCTTTCTTT
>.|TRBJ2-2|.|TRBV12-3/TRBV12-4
CASSLDTSVGELFF
TGTGCCAGCAGTTTAGATACGAGCGTCGGGGAGCTGTTTTTT
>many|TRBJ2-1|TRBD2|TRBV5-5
CASSLVAGGGIYNEQFF
TGTGCCAGCAGCTTGGTTGCGGGAGGAGGTATTTACAATGAGCAGTTCTTC
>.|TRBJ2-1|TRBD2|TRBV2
CASSVVSGPQQFF
TGTGCCAGCAGTGTGGTTAGCGGGCCCCAGCAGTTCTTC
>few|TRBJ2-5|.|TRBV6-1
CASRPITSIETQYF
TGTGCCAGCAGACCCATTACTAGTATCGAGACCCAGTACTTC
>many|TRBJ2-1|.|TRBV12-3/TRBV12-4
CASSLESNEQFF
TGTGCCAGCAGTTTAGAGAGCAATGAGCAGTTCTTC
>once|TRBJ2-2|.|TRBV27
CASKGWTENTGELFF
TGTGCCAGCAAAGGGTGGACAGAGAACACCGGGGAGCTGTTTTTT
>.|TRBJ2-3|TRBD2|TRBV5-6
CASSLAGRGGPVDTQYF
TGTGCCAGCAGCTTGGCCGGGCGGGGGGGCCCAGTAGATACGCAGTATTTT
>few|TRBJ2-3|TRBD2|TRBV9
CASSVELSLAGDTQYF
TGTGCCAGCAGCGTAGAACTGTCGCTAGCGGGGGATACGCAGTATTTT
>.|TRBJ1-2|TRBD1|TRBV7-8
CASSPGQGPGYGYTF
TGTGCCAGCAGCCCGGGACAGGGACCGGGCTATGGCTACACCTTC
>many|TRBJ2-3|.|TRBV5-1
CASSLEGTLDTQYF
TGCGCCAGCAGCTTGGAAGGGACCCTGGATACGCAGTATTTT
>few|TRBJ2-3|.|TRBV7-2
CASSTMVGGTDTQYF
TGTGCCAGCAGCACTATGGTAGGGGGAACAGATACGCAGTATTTT
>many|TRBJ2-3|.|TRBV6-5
CASSYRDTQYF
TGTGCCAGCAGTTACAGAGATACGCAGTATTTT
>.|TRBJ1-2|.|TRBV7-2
CASSPMGITYGYTF
TGTGCCAGCAGCCCGATGGGAATAACCTATGGCTACACCTTC
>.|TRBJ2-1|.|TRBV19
CACSIRDRSNEQFF
TGTGCCTGTAGTATCCGGGACCGCTCCAATGAGCAGTTCTTC
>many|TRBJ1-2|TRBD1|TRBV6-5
CASSNTPPHWTGGGGYTF
TGTGCCAGCAGTAATACTCCACCCCATTGGACAGGGGGTGGTGGCTACACCTTC
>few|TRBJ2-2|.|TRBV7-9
CASSLGPSDSITGELFF
TGTGCCAGCAGCTTAGGTCCTAGCGACTCCATTACCGGGGAGCTGTTTTTT
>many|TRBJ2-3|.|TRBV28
CASISRGSDTQYF
TGTGCCAGCATATCGAGGGGGTCGGATACGCAGTATTTT
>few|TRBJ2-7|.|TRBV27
CASSSNEKTPLYEQYF
TGTGCCAGCAGTTCAAACGAGAAGACCCCCCTCTACGAGCAGTACTTC
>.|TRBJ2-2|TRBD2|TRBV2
CASSDGLAGGELFF
TGTGCCAGCAGTGACGGACTAGCGGGCGGGGAGCTGTTTTTT
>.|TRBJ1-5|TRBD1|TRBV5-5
CASSLQGGLSNQPQHF
TGTGCCAGCAGCCTGCAAGGGGGCCTCAGCAATCAGCCCCAGCATTTT
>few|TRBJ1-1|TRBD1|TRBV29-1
CSVVGQVYEAFF
TGCAGCGTTGTTGGACAGGTTTATGAAGCTTTCTTT
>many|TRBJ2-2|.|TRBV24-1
CATGIGGSTGELFF
TGTGCCACCGGGATTGGGGGAAGCACCGGGGAGCTGTTTTTT
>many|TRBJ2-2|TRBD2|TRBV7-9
CASSLASGGTGELFF
TGTGCCAGCAGCTTAGCCTCGGGAGGCACCGGGGAGCTGTTTTTT
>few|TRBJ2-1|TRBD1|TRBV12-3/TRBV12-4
CASSLWDRYNEQFF
TGTGCCAGCAGTTTATGGGACAGATACAATGAGCAGTTCTTC
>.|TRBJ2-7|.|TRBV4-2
CASSQALARSYEQYF
TGTGCCAGCAGCCAAGCCCTAGCGCGCTCCTACGAGCAGTACTTC
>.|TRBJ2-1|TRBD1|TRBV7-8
CASSLWTGGDEQFF
TGTGCCAGCAGCTTGTGGACAGGGGGCGATGAGCAGTTCTTC
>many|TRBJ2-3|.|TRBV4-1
CASSRESPTDTQYF
TGCGCCAGCAGCCGGGAGTCTCCCACAGATACGCAGTATTTT
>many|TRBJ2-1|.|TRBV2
CASSYRVAVSSYNEQFF
TGTGCCAGCAGTTACAGGGTGGCGGTTAGCTCCTACAATGAGCAGTTCTTC
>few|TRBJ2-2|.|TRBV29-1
CSVERVNTGELFF
TGCAGCGTTGAGCGGGTTAACACCGGGGAGCTGTTTTTT
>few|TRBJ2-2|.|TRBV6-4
CASSEVEGTGELFF
TGTGCCAGCAGTGAGGTGGAGGGCACCGGGGAGCTGTTTTTT
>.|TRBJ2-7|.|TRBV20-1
CSASWGSSYEQYF
TGCAGTGCTAGTTGGGGGAGCTCCTACGAGCAGTACTTC
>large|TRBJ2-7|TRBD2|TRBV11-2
CASSLGAGLADNYEQYF
TGTGCCAGCAGCTTAGGGGCGGGACTAGCGGATAACTACGAGCAGTACTTC
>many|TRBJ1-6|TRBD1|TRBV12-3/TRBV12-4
CASSSGTGVSPLHF
TGTGCCAGCAGTTCCGGGACAGGGGTGTCACCCCTCCACTTT
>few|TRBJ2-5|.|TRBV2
CASSEALWGADRRETQYF
TGTGCCAGCAGTGAAGCGCTCTGGGGAGCGGATCGGAGGGAGACCCAGTACTTC
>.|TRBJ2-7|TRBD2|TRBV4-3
CASSQGYTRTSGPTYEQYF
TGCGCCAGCAGCCAAGGTTACACTAGGACTAGCGGGCCGACCTACGAGCAGTACTTC
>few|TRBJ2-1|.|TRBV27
CASSIPGAPEQFF
TGTGCCAGCAGTATCCCGGGGGCCCCTGAGCAGTTCTTC
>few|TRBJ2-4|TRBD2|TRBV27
CASSSLTSGGALAKNIQYF
TGTGCCAGCAGTTCCTTGACTAGCGGGGGTGCTCTAGCCAAAAACATTCAGTACTTC
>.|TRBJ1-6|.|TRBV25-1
CASSEYNGPLHF
TGTGCCAGCAGTGAATACAATGGTCCCCTCCACTTT
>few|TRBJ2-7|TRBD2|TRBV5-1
CATAGGLGSYEQYF
TGCGCCACCGCGGGGGGCTTGGGCTCCTACGAGCAGTACTTC
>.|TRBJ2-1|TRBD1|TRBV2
CATVRQGNEQFF
TGTGCCACCGTCCGACAGGGAAATGAGCAGTTCTTC
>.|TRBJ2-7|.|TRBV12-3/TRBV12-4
CASSQGLPWEQYF
TGTGCCAGCAGTCAAGGACTTCCCTGGGAGCAGTACTTC
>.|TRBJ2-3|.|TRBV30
CAGTGVGDTQYF
TGTGCCGGGACCGGGGTTGGGGATACGCAGTATTTT
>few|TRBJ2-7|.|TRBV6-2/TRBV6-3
CASSDIDSLRYEQYF
TGTGCCAGCAGTGATATCGACAGCCTCCGCTACGAGCAGTACTTC
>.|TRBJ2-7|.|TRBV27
CASSTGPQSSYEQYF
TGTGCCAGCAGTACGGGACCCCAGAGCTCCTACGAGCAGTACTTC